This TCR beta chain derives from a study of blood T cell repertoires in COVID-19. Study background: The origin of the acute and convalescent COVID-19 samples was the United States, Italy and Spain. The cDNA or gDNA used as material had been derived from T cells, B-cell-depleted T cells, or PBMCs.

In the source study's methods: Using reference gene primer amplification, nucleated cell counts were estimated. Only in-frame clones appear in the TCRdb table, and some are missing; sequencing was by immunoSEQ multiplex PCR. For V, J and clone size, that table is used; D and trimming come from the DNA. Among approximately 230,000 clones listed, around four fifths were seen once. The V end was cut by 2 bases, the J end by 5 bases, with 10 bases between. CDR3 length: 14 residues. Germline V CDR1 and CDR2: SGHVS, FQNEAQ. This chain links TRBV7-8 with TRBJ2-1, with no clear D. This clonotype was obtained from a man aged 25-45 years with active or convalescent COVID-19. Sequencing was carried out using peripheral blood. The CDR3 sequence is CASSLRWQDNEQFF. The CDR3 DNA reads as TGTGCCAGCAGCTTAAGATGGCAGGACAATGAGCAGTTCTTC.